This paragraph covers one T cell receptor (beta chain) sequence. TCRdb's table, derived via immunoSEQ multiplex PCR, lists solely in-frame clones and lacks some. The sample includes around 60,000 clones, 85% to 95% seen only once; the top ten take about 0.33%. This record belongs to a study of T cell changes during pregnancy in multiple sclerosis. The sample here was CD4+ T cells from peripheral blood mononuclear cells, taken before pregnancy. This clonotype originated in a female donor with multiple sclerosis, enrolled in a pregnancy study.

The CDR3 spells CASSRDTYEQYF. CDR3 nucleotide sequence: TGTGCCAGCTCACGCGATACCTACGAGCAGTACTTC. This chain uses TRBV18 with TRBJ2-7, with D unresolved. Germline lookup yields CDR1 KGHSH and CDR2 LQKENI. The V end was cut by 4 bases, the J end by 2 bases, with 6 bases between. The CDR3 spans 12 residues. The complete variable domain, with remaining parts taken from reference TRBV18 and TRBJ2-7, reads NAGVMQNPRHLVRRRGQEARLRCSPMKGHSHVYWYRQLPEEGLKFMVYLQKENIIDESGMPKERFSAEFPKEGPSILRIQQVVRGDSAAYFCASSRDTYEQYFGPGTRLTVT.